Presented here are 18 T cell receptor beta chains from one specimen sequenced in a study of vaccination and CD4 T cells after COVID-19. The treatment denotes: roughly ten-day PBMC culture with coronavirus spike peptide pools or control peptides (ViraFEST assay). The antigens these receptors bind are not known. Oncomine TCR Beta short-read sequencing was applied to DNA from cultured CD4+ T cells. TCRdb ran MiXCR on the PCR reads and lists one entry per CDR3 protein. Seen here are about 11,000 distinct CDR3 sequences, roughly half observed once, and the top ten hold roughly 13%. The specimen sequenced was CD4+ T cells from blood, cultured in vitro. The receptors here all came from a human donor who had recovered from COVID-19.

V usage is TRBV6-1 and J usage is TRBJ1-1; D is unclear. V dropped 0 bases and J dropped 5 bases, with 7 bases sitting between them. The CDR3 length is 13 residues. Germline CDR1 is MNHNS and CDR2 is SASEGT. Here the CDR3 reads CASSEAQLTEAFF. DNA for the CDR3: TGTGCCAGCAGTGAAGCCCAGTTGACTGAAGCTTTCTTT.

The CDR3 DNA is TGTGCCAGCAGGCTAACCGGGACAGGCAGCTACACCTTC. Translated, it gives CASRLTGTGSYTF. This sequence joins TRBV12-3 or TRBV12-4 and TRBJ1-2, with TRBD1 identical over 8 bases. The CDR3 loop spans 13 amino acids. J lost 9 bases, V lost 6 bases, and 9 bases had no gene match.

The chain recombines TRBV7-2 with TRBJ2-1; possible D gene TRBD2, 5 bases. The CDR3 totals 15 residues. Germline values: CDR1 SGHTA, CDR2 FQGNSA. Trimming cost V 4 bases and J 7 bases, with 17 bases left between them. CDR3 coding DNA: TGTGCCAGCAGCTACCGCGCAGGAGGCTGGAATGAGCAGTTCTTC. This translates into CASSYRAGGWNEQFF.

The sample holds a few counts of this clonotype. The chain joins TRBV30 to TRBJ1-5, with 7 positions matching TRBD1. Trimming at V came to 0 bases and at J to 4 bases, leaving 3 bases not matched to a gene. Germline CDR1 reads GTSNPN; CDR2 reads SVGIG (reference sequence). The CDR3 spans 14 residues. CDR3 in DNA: TGTGCCTGGAGTGTAGGGACAGTAAATCAGCCCCAGCATTTT. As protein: CAWSVGTVNQPQHF. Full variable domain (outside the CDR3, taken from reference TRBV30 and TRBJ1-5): SQTIHQWPATLVQPVGSPLSLECTVEGTSNPNLYWYRQAAGRGLQLLFYSVGIGQISSEVPQNLSASRPQDRQFILSSKKLLLSDSGFYLCAWSVGTVNQPQHFGDGTRLSIL.

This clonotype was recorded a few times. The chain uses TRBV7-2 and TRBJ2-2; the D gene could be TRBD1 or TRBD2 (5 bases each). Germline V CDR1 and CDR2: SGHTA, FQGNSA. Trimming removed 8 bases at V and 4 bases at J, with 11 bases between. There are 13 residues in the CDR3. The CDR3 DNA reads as TGTGCCAGCGGGACGGAGCGCACCGGGGAGCTGTTTTTT. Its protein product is CASGTERTGELFF.

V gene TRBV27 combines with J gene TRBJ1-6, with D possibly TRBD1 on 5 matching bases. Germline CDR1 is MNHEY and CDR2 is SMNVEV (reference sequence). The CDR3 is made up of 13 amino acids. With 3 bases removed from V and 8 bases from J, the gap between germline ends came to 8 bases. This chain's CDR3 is CASSFRVDSPLHF. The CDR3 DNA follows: TGTGCCAGCAGTTTCAGGGTAGATTCACCCCTCCACTTT.

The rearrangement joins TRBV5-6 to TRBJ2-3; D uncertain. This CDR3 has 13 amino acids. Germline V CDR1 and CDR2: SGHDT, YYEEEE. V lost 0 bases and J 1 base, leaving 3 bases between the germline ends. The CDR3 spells CASSLAGTDTQYF. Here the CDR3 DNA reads TGTGCCAGCAGCTTGGCAGGCACAGATACGCAGTATTTT.

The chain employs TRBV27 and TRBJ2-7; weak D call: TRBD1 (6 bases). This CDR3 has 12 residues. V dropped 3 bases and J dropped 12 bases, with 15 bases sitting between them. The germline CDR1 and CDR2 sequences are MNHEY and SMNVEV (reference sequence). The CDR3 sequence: CASSFSAGVVYF. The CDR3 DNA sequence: TGTGCCAGCAGTTTTTCCGCAGGGGTCGTGTACTTC.

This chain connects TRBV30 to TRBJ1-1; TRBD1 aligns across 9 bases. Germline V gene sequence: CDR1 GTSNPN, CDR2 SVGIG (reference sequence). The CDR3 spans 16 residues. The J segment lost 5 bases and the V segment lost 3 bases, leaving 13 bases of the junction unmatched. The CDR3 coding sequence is TGTGCCTGGAGCGAAAACCCGGGACAGGGAAATACTGAAGCTTTCTTT. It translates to CAWSENPGQGNTEAFF.

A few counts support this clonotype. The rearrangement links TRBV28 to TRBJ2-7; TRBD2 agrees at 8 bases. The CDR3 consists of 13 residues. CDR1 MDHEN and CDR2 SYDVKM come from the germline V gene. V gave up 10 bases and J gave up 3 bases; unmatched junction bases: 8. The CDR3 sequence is CATLKTSGYEQYF. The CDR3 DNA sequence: TGTGCCACCCTCAAAACTAGCGGCTACGAGCAGTACTTC.

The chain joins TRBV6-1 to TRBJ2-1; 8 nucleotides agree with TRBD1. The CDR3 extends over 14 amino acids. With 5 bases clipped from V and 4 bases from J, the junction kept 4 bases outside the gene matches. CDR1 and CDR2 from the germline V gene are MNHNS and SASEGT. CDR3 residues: CASSTGQEYNEQFF. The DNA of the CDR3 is TGTGCCAGCAGTACGGGACAGGAGTACAATGAGCAGTTCTTC.

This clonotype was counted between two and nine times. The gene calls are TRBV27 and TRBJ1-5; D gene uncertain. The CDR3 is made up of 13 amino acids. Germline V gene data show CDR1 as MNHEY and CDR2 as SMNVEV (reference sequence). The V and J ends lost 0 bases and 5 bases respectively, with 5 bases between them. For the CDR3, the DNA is TGTGCCAGCAGTTTATCGATCCATCAGCCCCAGCATTTT. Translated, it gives CASSLSIHQPQHF.

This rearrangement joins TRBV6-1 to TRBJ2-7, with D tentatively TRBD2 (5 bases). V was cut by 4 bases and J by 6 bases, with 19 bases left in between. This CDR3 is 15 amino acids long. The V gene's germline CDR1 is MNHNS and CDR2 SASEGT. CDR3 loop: CASSVKPGSWLEQYF. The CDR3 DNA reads TGTGCCAGCAGTGTAAAACCGGGAAGCTGGCTCGAGCAGTACTTC.

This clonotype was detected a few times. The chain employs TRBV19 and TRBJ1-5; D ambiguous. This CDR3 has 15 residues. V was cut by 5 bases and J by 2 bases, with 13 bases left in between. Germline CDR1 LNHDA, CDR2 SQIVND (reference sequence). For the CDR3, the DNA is TGTGCCAGTAGTTCGGGGAGAGTTGGCAATCAGCCCCAGCATTTT. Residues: CASSSGRVGNQPQHF.

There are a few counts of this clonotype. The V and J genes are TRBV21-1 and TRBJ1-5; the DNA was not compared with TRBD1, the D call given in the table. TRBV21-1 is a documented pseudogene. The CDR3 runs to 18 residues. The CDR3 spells CASCKARYRGHSNQPQHF. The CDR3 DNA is TGTGCCAGCTGCAAAGCTCGCTACAGGGGTCATAGCAATCAGCCCCAGCATTTT.

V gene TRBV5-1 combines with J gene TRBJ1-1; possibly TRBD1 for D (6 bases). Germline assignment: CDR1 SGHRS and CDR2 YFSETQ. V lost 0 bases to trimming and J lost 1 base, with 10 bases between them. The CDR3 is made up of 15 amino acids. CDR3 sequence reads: CASSLEGGRNTEAFF. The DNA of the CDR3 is TGCGCCAGCAGCTTGGAGGGGGGGCGGAACACTGAAGCTTTCTTT.

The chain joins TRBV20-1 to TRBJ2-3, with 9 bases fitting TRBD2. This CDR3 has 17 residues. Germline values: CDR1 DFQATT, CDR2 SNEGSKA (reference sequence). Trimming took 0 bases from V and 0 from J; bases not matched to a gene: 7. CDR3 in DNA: TGCAGTGCTAGAGATAGCGGTAGCGGGGGCAGCACAGATACGCAGTATTTT. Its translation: CSARDSGSGGSTDTQYF.

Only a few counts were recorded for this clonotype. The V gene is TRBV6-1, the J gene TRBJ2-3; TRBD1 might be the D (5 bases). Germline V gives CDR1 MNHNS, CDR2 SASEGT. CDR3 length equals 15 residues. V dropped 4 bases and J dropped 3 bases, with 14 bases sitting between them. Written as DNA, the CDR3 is TGTGCCAGCAGTGCATTCTTAAGGGGTACAGATACGCAGTATTTT. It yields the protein CASSAFLRGTDTQYF.